This T cell receptor beta chain was sequenced in a study of OX40 agonist ivuxolimab in advanced cancers. The germline CDR1 and CDR2 sequences are MGHDK and SYGVNS. Trimming took off 1 base at V and 6 bases at J, with 7 bases between the two ends. The CDR3 sequence is 13 residues long. The data were produced by immunoSEQ multiplex PCR, yet TCRdb's version contains in-frame clones alone and is incomplete. The table has approximately 32,000 clones, approximately 90% seen once. This material consisted of CD4+ or CD8+ T cells sorted from blood, taken in a trial of the OX40 agonist ivuxolimab. This chain connects TRBV25-1 to TRBJ1-5; a possible D gene is TRBD1 (5 bases). This receptor was taken from an adult with an advanced solid tumor such as melanoma, head and neck, liver or kidney cancer. CDR3 DNA sequence: TGTGCCAGCAGTGAATGGAGGGGTCAGCCCCAGCATTTT. As protein: CASSEWRGQPQHF. The variable domain in full, with the rest retrieved from reference TRBV25-1 and TRBJ1-5, is EADIYQTPRYLVIGTGKKITLECSQTMGHDKMYWYQQDPGMELHLIHYSYGVNSTEKGDLSSESTVSRIRTEHFPLTLESARPSHTSQYLCASSEWRGQPQHFGDGTRLSIL.